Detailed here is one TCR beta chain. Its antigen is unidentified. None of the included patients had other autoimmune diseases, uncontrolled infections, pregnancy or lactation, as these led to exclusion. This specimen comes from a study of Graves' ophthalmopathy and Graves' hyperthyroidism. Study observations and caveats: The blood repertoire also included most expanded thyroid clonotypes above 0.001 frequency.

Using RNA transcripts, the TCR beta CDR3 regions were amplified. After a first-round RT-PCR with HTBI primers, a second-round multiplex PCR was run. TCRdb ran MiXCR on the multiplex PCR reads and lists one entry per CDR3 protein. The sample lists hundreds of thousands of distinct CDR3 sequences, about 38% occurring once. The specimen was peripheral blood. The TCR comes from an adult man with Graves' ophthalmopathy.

CDR3 DNA sequence: TGTGCCAGCAGCCAAGATTTCCTTAGGATGAACACTGAAGCTTTCTTT. Translating it yields CASSQDFLRMNTEAFF. V and J are TRBV3-1 and TRBJ1-1; D ambiguous. The germline CDR1 and CDR2 sequences are LGHDT and YNNKEL (reference sequence). The CDR3 is 16 amino acids. The V end was cut by 0 bases, the J end by 0 bases, with 11 bases between. Drawing the rest from reference TRBV3-1 and TRBJ1-1, the complete variable domain is DTAVSQTPKYLVTQMGNDKSIKCEQNLGHDTMYWYKQDSKKFLKIMFSYNNKELIINETVPNRFSPKSPDKAHLNLHINSLELGDSAVYFCASSQDFLRMNTEAFFGQGTRLTVV.